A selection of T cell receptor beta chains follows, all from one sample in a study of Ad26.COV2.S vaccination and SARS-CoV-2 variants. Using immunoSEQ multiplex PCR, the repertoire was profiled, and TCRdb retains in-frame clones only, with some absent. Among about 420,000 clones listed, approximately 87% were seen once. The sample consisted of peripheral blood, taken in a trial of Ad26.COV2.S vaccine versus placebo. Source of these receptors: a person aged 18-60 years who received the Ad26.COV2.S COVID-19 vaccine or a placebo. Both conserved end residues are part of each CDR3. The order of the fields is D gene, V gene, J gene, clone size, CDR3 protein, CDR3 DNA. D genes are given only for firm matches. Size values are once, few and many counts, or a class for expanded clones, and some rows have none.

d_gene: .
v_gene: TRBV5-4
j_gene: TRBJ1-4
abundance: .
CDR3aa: CASSFGGRDEKLFF
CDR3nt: TGTGCCAGCAGCTTCGGGGGTCGTGATGAAAAACTGTTTTTT

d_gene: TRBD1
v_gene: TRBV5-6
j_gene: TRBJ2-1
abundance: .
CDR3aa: CASSLIRDRYNEQFF
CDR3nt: TGTGCCAGCAGCCTAATCCGGGACAGGTACAATGAGCAGTTCTTC

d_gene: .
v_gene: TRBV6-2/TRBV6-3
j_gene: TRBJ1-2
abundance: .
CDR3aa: CASSPPTWARGYTF
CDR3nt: TGTGCCAGCAGCCCACCAACTTGGGCACGAGGCTACACCTTC

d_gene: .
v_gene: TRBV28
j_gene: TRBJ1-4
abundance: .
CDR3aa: CASSFRATNEKLFF
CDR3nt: TGTGCCAGCAGTTTTCGAGCAACTAATGAAAAACTGTTTTTT

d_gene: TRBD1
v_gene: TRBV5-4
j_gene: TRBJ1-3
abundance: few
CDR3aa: CASSTIPGQGRNTIYF
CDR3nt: TGTGCCAGCAGCACAATCCCGGGACAGGGTCGAAACACCATATATTTT

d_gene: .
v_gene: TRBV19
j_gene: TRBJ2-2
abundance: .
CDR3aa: CASSSFVGIGGPNTGELFF
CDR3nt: TGTGCCAGTAGTTCCTTTGTAGGTATCGGGGGCCCGAACACCGGGGAGCTGTTTTTT

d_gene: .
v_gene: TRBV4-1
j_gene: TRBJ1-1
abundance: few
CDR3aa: CASSPRTNTEAFF
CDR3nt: TGCGCCAGCAGCCCCAGAACGAACACTGAAGCTTTCTTT

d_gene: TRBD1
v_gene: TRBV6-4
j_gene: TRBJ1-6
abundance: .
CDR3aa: CASSEPGQGSYNSPLHF
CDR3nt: TGTGCCAGCAGTGAACCGGGACAGGGGTCGTATAATTCACCCCTCCACTTT

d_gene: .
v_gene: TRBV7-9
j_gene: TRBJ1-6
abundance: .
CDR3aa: CASSPVDSYNSPLHF
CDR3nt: TGTGCCAGCAGCCCGGTGGATTCCTATAATTCACCCCTCCACTTT

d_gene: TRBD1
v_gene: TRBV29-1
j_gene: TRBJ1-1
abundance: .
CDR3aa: CSAEAGGAYTEAFF
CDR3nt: TGCAGCGCAGAGGCAGGGGGCGCGTACACTGAAGCTTTCTTT

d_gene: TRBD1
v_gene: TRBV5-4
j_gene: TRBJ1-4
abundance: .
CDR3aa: CASSLAGGGEKLFF
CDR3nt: TGTGCCAGCAGCTTGGCAGGGGGAGGAGAAAAACTGTTTTTT

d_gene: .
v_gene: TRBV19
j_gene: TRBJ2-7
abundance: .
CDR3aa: CASSILGGTDSYEQYF
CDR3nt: TGTGCCAGTAGTATTCTGGGGGGGACAGACTCCTACGAGCAGTACTTC

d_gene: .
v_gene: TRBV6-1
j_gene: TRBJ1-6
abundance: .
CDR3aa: CASSEGSGSGSPLHF
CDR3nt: TGTGCCAGCAGTGAAGGTTCCGGATCGGGCTCACCCCTCCACTTT

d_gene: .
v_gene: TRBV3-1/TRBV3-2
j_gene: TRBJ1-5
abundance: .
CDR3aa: CASSLAAGNQPQHF
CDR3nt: TGTGCCAGCAGCCTCGCCGCAGGGAATCAGCCCCAGCATTTT

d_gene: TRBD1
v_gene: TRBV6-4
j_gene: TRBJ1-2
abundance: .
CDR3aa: CASSDSFQDRAGYTF
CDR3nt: TGTGCCAGCAGTGACTCATTTCAGGACAGGGCTGGCTACACCTTC

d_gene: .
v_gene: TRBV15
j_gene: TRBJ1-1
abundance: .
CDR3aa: CATSRDGRFEAFF
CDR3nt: TGTGCCACCAGCAGAGATGGCAGGTTTGAAGCTTTCTTT

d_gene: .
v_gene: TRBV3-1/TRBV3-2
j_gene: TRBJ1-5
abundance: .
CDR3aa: CASSQVRSNQPQHF
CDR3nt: TGTGCCAGCAGCCAAGTGAGGAGCAATCAGCCCCAGCATTTT

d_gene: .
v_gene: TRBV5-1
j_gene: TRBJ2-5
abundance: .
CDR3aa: CASSSEAETQYF
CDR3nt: TGCGCCAGCAGCTCGGAGGCGGAGACCCAGTACTTC

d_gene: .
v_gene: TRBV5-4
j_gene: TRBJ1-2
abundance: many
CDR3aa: CASSWEGGGANYGYTF
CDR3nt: TGTGCCAGCAGCTGGGAAGGGGGTGGAGCTAACTATGGCTACACCTTC

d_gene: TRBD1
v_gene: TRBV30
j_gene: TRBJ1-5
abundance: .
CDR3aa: CAWARDSLNQPQHF
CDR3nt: TGTGCCTGGGCTCGGGACAGCCTCAATCAGCCCCAGCATTTT

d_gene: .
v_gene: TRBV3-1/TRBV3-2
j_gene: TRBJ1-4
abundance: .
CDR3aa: CASSQVGSGEKLFF
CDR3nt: TGTGCCAGCAGCCAAGTGGGGAGTGGTGAAAAACTGTTTTTT

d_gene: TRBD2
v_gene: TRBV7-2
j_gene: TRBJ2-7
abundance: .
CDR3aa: CASSLAGGNYEQYF
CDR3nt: TGTGCCAGCAGCTTAGCGGGGGGGAACTACGAGCAGTACTTC

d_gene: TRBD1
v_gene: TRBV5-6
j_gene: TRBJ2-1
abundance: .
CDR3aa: CASSLWTGAGFF
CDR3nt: TGTGCCAGCAGCTTGTGGACAGGGGCGGGGTTCTTC

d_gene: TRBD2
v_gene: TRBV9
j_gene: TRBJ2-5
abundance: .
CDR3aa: CASSSGLAGVGETQYF
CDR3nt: TGTGCCAGCAGCTCTGGACTAGCGGGGGTCGGGGAGACCCAGTACTTC

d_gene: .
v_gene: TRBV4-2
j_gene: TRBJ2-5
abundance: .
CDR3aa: CASSQDRGPPQETQYF
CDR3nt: TGTGCCAGCAGCCAAGACCGCGGACCACCTCAAGAGACCCAGTACTTC

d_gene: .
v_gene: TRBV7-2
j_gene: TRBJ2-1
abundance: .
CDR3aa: CASSLAGGAGVVVF
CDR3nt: TGTGCCAGCAGCTTAGCAGGTGGAGCAGGCGTCGTAGTCTTC

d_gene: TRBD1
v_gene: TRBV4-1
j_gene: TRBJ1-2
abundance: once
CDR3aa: CASSQDPPAGGYTNYGYTF
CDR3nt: TGCGCCAGCAGCCAAGACCCACCGGCAGGGGGATATACTAACTATGGCTACACCTTC

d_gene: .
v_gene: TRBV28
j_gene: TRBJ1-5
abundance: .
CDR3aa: CASSFFRDSNQPQHF
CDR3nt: TGTGCCAGCAGTTTCTTCAGGGATAGCAATCAGCCCCAGCATTTT

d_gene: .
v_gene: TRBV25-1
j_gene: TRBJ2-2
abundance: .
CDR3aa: CAIPTFSQTANTGELFF
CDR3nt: TGTGCCATCCCCACTTTCAGCCAGACGGCGAACACCGGGGAGCTGTTTTTT

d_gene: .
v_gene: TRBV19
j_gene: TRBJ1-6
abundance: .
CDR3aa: CASSNARGPTWDSPLHF
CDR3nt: TGTGCCAGTAGTAATGCAAGAGGCCCTACCTGGGATTCACCCCTCCACTTT

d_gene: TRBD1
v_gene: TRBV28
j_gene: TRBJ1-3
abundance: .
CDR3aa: CASRDRENGNTIYF
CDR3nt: TGTGCCAGCAGGGACAGGGAGAATGGAAACACCATATATTTT

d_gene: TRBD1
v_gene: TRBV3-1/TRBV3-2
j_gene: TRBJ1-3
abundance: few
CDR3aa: CASRAGQVNGNTIYF
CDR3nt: TGTGCCAGCAGAGCAGGACAGGTAAATGGAAACACCATATATTTT

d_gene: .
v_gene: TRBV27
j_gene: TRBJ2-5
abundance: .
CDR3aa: CASSPNGPGSETQYF
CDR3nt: TGTGCCAGCAGCCCAAATGGGCCGGGATCGGAGACCCAGTACTTC

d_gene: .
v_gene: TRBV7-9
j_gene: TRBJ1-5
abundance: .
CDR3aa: CASSFDSNQPQHF
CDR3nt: TGTGCCAGCAGCTTCGACAGCAATCAGCCCCAGCATTTT

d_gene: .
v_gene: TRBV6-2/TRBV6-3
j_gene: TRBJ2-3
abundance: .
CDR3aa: CASSYSRDQSGTDTQYF
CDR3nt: TGTGCCAGCAGTTACTCGAGGGATCAGTCCGGCACAGATACGCAGTATTTT

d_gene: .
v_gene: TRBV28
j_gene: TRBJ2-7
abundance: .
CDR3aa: CASSLQSGHSYEQYF
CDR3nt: TGTGCCAGCAGTTTACAAAGCGGACACTCCTACGAGCAGTACTTC

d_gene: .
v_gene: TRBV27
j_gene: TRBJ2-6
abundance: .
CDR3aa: CASSPGRGPGANVLTF
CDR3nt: TGTGCCAGCAGTCCGGGGCGGGGGCCTGGGGCCAACGTCCTGACTTTC

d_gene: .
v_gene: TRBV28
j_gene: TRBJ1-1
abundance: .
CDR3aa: CASSTRQITLNTEAFF
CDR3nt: TGTGCCAGCAGTACCCGACAGATAACCTTGAACACTGAAGCTTTCTTT

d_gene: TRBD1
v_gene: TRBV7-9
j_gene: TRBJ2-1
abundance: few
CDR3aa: CASSYRQGNEQFF
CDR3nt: TGTGCCAGCAGCTATCGACAGGGGAATGAGCAGTTCTTC

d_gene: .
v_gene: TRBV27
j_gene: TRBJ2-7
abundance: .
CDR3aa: CASSFGPNYEQYF
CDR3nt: TGTGCCAGCAGTTTCGGACCGAACTACGAGCAGTACTTC

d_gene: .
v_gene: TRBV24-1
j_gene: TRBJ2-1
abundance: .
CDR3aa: CATSVLGRDEQFF
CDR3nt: TGTGCCACCAGTGTATTAGGGCGGGATGAGCAGTTCTTC

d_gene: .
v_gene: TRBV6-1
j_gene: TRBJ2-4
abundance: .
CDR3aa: CASSEYTTGLIQYF
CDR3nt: TGTGCCAGCAGTGAATATACCACAGGGCTTATTCAGTACTTC

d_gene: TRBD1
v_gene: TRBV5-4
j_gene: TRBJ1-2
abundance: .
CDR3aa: CASSPDRAWYGYTF
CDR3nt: TGTGCCAGCAGCCCGGACAGGGCTTGGTATGGCTACACCTTC

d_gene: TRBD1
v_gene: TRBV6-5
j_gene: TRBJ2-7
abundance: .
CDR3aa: CASSPSDRVYEQYF
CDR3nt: TGTGCCAGCAGTCCCTCCGACAGGGTCTACGAGCAGTACTTC

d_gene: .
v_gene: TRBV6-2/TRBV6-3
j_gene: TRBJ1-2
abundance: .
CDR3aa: CASSDLHHNYGYTF
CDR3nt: TGTGCCAGCAGTGACCTTCACCACAACTATGGCTACACCTTC

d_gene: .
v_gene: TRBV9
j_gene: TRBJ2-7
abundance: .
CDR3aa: CASSPRSDRDYEQYF
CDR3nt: TGTGCCAGCAGCCCCCGGAGTGACAGAGACTACGAGCAGTACTTC

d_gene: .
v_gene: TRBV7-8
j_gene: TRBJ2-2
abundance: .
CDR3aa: CASTLRRMNTGELFF
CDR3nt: TGTGCCAGCACCCTGCGCAGGATGAACACCGGGGAGCTGTTTTTT

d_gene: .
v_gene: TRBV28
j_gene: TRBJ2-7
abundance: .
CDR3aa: CASSQDTQPSYEQYF
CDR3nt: TGTGCCAGCAGCCAAGACACCCAGCCATCCTACGAGCAGTACTTC

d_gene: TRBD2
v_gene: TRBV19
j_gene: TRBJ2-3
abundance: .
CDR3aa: CASSMGFWRGSTDTQYF
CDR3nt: TGTGCCAGTAGTATGGGGTTTTGGCGGGGGAGCACAGATACGCAGTATTTT

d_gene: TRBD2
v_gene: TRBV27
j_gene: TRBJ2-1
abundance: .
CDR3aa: CASTFSGGLYNEQFF
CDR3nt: TGTGCCAGCACCTTCAGCGGGGGCCTTTACAATGAGCAGTTCTTC

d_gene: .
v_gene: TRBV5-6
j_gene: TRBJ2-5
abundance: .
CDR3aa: CASSLAPTEETQYF
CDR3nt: TGTGCCAGCAGCTTGGCCCCGACGGAAGAGACCCAGTACTTC

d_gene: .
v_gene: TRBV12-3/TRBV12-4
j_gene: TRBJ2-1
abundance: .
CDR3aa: CASSLDRNEQFF
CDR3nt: TGTGCCAGCAGCCTAGACAGAAATGAGCAGTTCTTC

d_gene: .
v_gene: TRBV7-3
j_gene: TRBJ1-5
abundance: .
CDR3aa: CASSPIRMTEKYDQPQHF
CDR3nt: TGTGCCAGCAGCCCTATAAGAATGACCGAGAAGTACGATCAGCCCCAGCATTTT

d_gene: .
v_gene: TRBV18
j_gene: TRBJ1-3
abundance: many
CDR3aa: CASSPTVSGNTIYF
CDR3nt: TGTGCCAGCTCACCAACAGTCTCTGGAAACACCATATATTTT